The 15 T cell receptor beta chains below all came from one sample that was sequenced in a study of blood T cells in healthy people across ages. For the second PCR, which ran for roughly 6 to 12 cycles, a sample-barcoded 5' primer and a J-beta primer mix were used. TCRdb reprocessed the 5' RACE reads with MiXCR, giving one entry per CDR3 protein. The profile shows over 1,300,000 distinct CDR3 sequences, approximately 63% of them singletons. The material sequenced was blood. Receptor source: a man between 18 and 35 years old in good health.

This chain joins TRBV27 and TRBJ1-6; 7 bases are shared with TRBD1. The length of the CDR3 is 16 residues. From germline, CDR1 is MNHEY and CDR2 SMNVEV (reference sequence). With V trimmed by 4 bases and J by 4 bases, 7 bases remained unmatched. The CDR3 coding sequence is TGTGCCAGCAGTTCCGGGGCGGGACAGTATAATTCACCCCTCCACTTT. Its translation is CASSSGAGQYNSPLHF.

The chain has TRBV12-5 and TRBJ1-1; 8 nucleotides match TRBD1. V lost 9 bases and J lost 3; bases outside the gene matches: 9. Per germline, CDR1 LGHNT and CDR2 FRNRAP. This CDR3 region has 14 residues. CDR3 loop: CASRIDRGYTEAFF. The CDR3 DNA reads TGTGCTAGCAGAATAGACAGGGGCTACACTGAAGCTTTCTTT. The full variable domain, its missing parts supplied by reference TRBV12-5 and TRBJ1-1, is DARVTQTPRHKVTEMGQEVTMRCQPILGHNTVFWYRQTMMQGLELLAYFRNRAPLDDSGMPKDRFSAEMPDATLATLKIQPSEPRDSAVYFCASRIDRGYTEAFFGQGTRLTVV.

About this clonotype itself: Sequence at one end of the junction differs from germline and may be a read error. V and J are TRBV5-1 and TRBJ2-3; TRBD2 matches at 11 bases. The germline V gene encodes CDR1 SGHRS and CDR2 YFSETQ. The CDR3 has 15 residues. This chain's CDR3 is CASSLAGGPPDTQYF. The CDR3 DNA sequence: TGTGCCAGCAGTTTAGCGGGGGGGCCGCCAGATACGCAGTATTTT.

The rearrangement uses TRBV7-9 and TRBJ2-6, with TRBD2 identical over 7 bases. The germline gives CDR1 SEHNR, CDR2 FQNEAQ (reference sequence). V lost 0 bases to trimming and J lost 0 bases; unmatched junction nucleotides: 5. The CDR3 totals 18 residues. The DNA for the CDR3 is TGTGCCAGCAGCTTAGCGCAGGGAGGGGTCTCTGGGGCCAACGTCCTGACTTTC. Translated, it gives CASSLAQGGVSGANVLTF. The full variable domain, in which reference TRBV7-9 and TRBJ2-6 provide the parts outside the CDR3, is DTGVSQNPRHKITKRGQNVTFRCDPISEHNRLYWYRQTLGQGPEFLTYFQNEAQLEKSRLLSDRFSAERPKGSFSTLEIQRTEQGDSAMYLCASSLAQGGVSGANVLTFGAGSRLTVL.

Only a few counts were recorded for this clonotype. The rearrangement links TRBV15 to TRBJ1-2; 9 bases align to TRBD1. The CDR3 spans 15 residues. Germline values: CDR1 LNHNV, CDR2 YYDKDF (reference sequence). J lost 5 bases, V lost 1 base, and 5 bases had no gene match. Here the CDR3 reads CATSRAIGQGYGYTF. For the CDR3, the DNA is TGTGCCACCAGCAGAGCCATAGGACAGGGGTATGGCTACACCTTC.

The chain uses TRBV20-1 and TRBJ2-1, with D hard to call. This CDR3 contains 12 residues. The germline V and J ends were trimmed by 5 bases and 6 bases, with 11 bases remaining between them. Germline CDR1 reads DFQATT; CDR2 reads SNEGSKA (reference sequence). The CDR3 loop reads CSAPGPVNEQFF. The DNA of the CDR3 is TGCAGTGCTCCGGGCCCCGTCAATGAGCAGTTCTTC.

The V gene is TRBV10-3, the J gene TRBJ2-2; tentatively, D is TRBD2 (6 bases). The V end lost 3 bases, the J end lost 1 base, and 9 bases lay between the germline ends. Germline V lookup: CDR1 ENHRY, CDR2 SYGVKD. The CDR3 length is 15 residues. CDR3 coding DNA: TGTGCCATCAGTGATGCGGGAAAGAACACCGGGGAGCTGTTTTTT. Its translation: CAISDAGKNTGELFF.

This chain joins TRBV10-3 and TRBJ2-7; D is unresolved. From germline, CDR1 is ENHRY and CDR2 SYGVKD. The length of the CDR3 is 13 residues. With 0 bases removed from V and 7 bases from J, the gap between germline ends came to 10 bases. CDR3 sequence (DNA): TGTGCCATCAGTGAGTCCAGGTTCAATGAGCAGTACTTC. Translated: CAISESRFNEQYF.

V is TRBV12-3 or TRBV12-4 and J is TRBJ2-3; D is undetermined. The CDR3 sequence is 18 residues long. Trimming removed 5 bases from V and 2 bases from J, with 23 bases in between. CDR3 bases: TGTGCCAGCAGTGTGTGGTCAATTGATTCTACGGTCACAGATACGCAGTATTTT. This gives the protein CASSVWSIDSTVTDTQYF.

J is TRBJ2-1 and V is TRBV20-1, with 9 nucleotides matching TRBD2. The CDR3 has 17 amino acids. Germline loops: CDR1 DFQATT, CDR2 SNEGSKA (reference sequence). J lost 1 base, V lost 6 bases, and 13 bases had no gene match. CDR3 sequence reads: CSAPDGAGGHSYNEQFF. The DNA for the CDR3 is TGCAGTGCCCCCGACGGAGCGGGGGGACATTCCTACAATGAGCAGTTCTTC.

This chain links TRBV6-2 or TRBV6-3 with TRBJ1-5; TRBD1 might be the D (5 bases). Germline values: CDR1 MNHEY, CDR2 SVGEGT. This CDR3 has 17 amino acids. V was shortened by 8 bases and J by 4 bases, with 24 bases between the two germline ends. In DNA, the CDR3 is TGTGCCAGCCTCTCGCCTTTGCAGGGCCGGAGGAATCAGCCCCAGCATTTT. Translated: CASLSPLQGRRNQPQHF.

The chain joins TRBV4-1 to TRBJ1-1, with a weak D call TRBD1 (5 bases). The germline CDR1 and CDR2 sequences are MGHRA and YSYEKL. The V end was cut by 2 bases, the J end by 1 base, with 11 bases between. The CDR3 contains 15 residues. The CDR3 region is CASSQPGGKNTEAFF. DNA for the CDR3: TGCGCCAGCAGCCAACCCGGGGGGAAGAACACTGAAGCTTTCTTT.

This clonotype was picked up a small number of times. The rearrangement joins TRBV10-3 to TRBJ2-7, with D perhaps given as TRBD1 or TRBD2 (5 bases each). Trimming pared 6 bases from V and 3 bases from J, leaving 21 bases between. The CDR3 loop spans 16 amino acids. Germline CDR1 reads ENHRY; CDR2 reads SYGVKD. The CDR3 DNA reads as TGTGCCATCAGCGATTCCCGGGACCATTATAGCTACGAGCAGTACTTC. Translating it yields CAISDSRDHYSYEQYF.

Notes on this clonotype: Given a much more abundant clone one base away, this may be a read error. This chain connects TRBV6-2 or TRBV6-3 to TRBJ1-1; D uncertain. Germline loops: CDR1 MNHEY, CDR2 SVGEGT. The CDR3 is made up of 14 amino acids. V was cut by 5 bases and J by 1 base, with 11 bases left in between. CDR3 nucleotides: TGTGCCAGCAGTAACCGGGAGACGAACACTGAAGCTTTCTTT. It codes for CASSNRETNTEAFF.

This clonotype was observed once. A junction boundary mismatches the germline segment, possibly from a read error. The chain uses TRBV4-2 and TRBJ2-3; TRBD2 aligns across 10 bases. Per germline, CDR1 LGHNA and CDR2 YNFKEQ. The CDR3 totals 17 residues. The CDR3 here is CASSQDFGTSGTDTQYF. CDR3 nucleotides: TGTGCCAGTAGCCAAGATTTTGGGACTAGCGGCACAGATACGCAGTATTTT.